The entry that follows covers one T cell receptor beta chain sequence. Antigen unknown. This sample was included in a study of monozygotic twins with inflammatory bowel disease. Study-wide findings and caveats: Compared with healthy twins, IBD patients shared fewer clonotypes with others, especially with disease activity.

Sampling involved one blood draw (roughly 2.5 ml) for every donor. The CDR3 consists of 17 residues. From germline, CDR1 is SGHRS and CDR2 YFSETQ. After re-calling the 5' RACE reads, TCRdb lists one entry per CDR3 protein, DNA absent. Recorded for this sample: 400,000 to 500,000 distinct CDR3 sequences. The chain recombines TRBV5-1 with TRBJ2-4; the TCRdb call, TRBD1, lacks DNA for checking. This clonotype was sampled from a human donor with ulcerative colitis or Crohn's disease, or a healthy co-twin of an affected twin (not recorded which). The sequencing sample was made of blood. CDR3: CASSLTTDKIAKNIQYF. The whole variable domain, filled in from reference TRBV5-1 and TRBJ2-4, reads KAGVTQTPRYLIKTRGQQVTLSCSPISGHRSVSWYQQTPGQGLQFLFEYFSETQRNKGNFPGRFSGRQFSNSRSEMNVSTLELGDSALYLCASSLTTDKIAKNIQYFGAGTRLSVL.